Listed here are 3 T cell receptor beta chains from one sample, sequenced in a study of OX40 agonist ivuxolimab in advanced cancers. Method: immunoSEQ multiplex PCR; TCRdb's copy keeps in-frame clones and lacks some. The table has about 76,000 clones, around nine tenths seen once. The sequenced sample was CD4+ or CD8+ T cells sorted from blood, obtained in a trial of the OX40 agonist ivuxolimab. The receptors were gathered from an adult with an advanced solid tumor such as melanoma, head and neck, liver or kidney cancer.

This clone has more than one count but fewer than ten. V usage is TRBV7-9 and J usage is TRBJ2-3; D possibly corresponds to TRBD1 (6 bases). There are 15 residues in the CDR3. Deletions cut 6 bases from V and 2 bases from J, with 15 bases between. From germline, CDR1 is SEHNR and CDR2 FQNEAQ (reference sequence). The CDR3 sequence is CASSTGWTDTDTQYF. For the CDR3, the DNA is TGTGCCAGCAGTACAGGGTGGACAGACACAGATACGCAGTATTTT.

The rearrangement joins TRBV29-1 to TRBJ2-7; D is unresolved. The CDR3 length is 11 residues. Trimming took off 7 bases at V and 5 bases at J, with 12 bases between the two ends. Looked up from germline, CDR1 is SQVTM and CDR2 is ANQGSEA. CDR3 residues: CSAQHGDEQYV. For the CDR3, the DNA is TGCAGCGCCCAACACGGAGACGAGCAGTACGTC.

The J gene is TRBJ1-3, the V gene TRBV6-5; D remains ambiguous. Germline V gene sequence: CDR1 MNHEY, CDR2 SVGAGI. The CDR3 loop spans 14 amino acids. Between the trimmed V and J ends, which lost 8 bases and 0 bases, there was a span of 11 bases. CDR3 in DNA: TGTGCCAGCGGAAGACTGAGCTCTGGAAACACCATATATTTT. The encoded protein is CASGRLSSGNTIYF.